Presented here are 22 T cell receptor beta chains from one specimen sequenced in a study of blood T cell repertoires in COVID-19. Profiled with immunoSEQ multiplex PCR; TCRdb holds only in-frame clones, not every one. This table holds about 98,000 clones, about nine tenths found once. Input material: peripheral blood. These receptors all stem from a man aged 45-65 years with acute or convalescent COVID-19.

V and J are TRBV20-1 and TRBJ2-3; possible D gene TRBD1, 6 bases. V lost 3 bases, J lost 8 bases, and 18 bases lay in between. The CDR3 sequence is 14 residues long. The germline CDR1 and CDR2 sequences are DFQATT and SNEGSKA (reference sequence). CDR3 in amino acids: CSASPQGGRGTQYF. CDR3 sequence (DNA): TGCAGTGCTAGTCCACAGGGCGGTCGGGGTACGCAGTATTTT.

J is TRBJ1-3 and V is TRBV2; 11 nucleotides match TRBD1. The CDR3 totals 16 residues. Unmatched junction bases numbered 6, after V lost 6 bases and J lost 2 bases. CDR1 and CDR2 from the germline V gene are SNHLY and FYNNEI. In nucleotides, the CDR3 is TGTGCCAGCAGGAATGGGGGACAGGGGGCTGGAAACACCATATATTTT. Protein sequence: CASRNGGQGAGNTIYF.

This chain joins TRBV24-1 and TRBJ2-3, with 7 bases lining up with TRBD1. The V gene's germline CDR1 is KGHDR and CDR2 SFDVKD. The CDR3 spans 16 residues. Trimming took 4 bases from V and 1 from J; bases not matched to a gene: 7. CDR3 nucleotide sequence: TGTGCCACCAGTGAAGCCGGGACAGCGGGCACAGATACGCAGTATTTT. Translating gives CATSEAGTAGTDTQYF.

CDR3: CATSDSRFSTGSDTEAFF. The CDR3 DNA reads as TGTGCCACCAGTGATTCCAGGTTCTCGACAGGGTCGGACACTGAAGCTTTCTTT. The chain carries TRBV24-1 and TRBJ1-1, with 7 nucleotides matching TRBD1. This CDR3 is built from 18 residues. The J segment lost 3 bases and the V segment lost 2 bases, leaving 14 bases of the junction unmatched. Germline loops: CDR1 KGHDR, CDR2 SFDVKD.

This clone was picked up a small number of times. The DNA for the CDR3 is TGCAGTGCCAGGGGCTACAATGAGCAGTTCTTC. Its translation is CSARGYNEQFF. This chain joins TRBV20-1 and TRBJ2-1; D is perhaps TRBD1 (6 bases). Germline-derived CDR1 and CDR2 are DFQATT and SNEGSKA (reference sequence). This CDR3 contains 11 residues. The V end lost 6 bases, the J end lost 3 bases, and 6 bases lay between the germline ends.

As DNA, the CDR3 is TGTGCCAGCAGCTTTCTGACAGGGCGGGGGAACACTGAAGCTTTCTTT. Its translation is CASSFLTGRGNTEAFF. The rearrangement uses TRBV5-5 and TRBJ1-1, with 7 bases matching TRBD1. CDR1 is SGHKS, CDR2 YYEKEE, per germline (reference sequence). The CDR3 runs to 16 residues. V lost 2 bases, J lost 1 base, and 8 bases stayed unmatched.

The CDR3 nucleotides read TGTGCCAGCAGTTACTCGGTGGCTAGCGGGAGAGATGAGCAGTTCTTC. Its protein product is CASSYSVASGRDEQFF. The J gene is TRBJ2-1, the V gene TRBV6-6, with TRBD2 matching over 10 bases. The germline CDR1 and CDR2 sequences are MNHNY and SVGAGI (reference sequence). With V trimmed by 0 bases and J by 8 bases, 7 bases remained unmatched. There are 16 residues in the CDR3.

This chain uses TRBV3-1 (or the pseudogene TRBV3-2) with TRBJ2-3, with D possibly matching TRBD1 (6 bases). Germline CDR1 reads LGHDT; CDR2 reads YNNKEL (reference sequence). The CDR3 loop spans 14 amino acids. V gave up 6 bases and J gave up 0 bases, with 10 bases separating them. The CDR3 bases are TGTGCCAGCAGATCCAGGGGTAGCACAGATACGCAGTATTTT. Protein sequence: CASRSRGSTDTQYF.

This chain links TRBV19 with TRBJ1-2; D perhaps matches TRBD1 (6 bases). CDR1 is LNHDA, CDR2 SQIVND, per germline (reference sequence). V shed 8 bases and J shed 6 bases, with 16 bases lying between them. The CDR3 loop spans 13 amino acids. The CDR3 DNA reads TGTGCCAGTTGCTACAGGGCGGGAGATGGCTACACCTTC. It is translated as CASCYRAGDGYTF. Supplemented by reference TRBV19 and TRBJ1-2, the full variable domain reads DGGITQSPKYLFRKEGQNVTLSCEQNLNHDAMYWYRQDPGQGLRLIYYSQIVNDFQKGDIAEGYSVSREKKESFPLTVTSAQKNPTAFYLCASCYRAGDGYTFGSGTRLTVV.

The chain employs TRBV19 and TRBJ1-5, with D unresolved. Germline V gene data show CDR1 as LNHDA and CDR2 as SQIVND (reference sequence). The CDR3 extends over 13 amino acids. Trimming cost V 10 bases and J 5 bases, with 15 bases left between them. The CDR3: CATAGRSHQPQHF. CDR3 in DNA: TGTGCCACGGCGGGCCGCTCCCATCAGCCCCAGCATTTT.

The rearrangement uses TRBV19 and TRBJ1-2; D ambiguous. Germline V gene sequence: CDR1 LNHDA, CDR2 SQIVND (reference sequence). The V end was cut by 3 bases, the J end by 2 bases, with 13 bases between. This CDR3 contains 15 residues. The DNA of the CDR3 is TGTGCCAGTAGTATGGACCGAATAGCGAACTATGGCTACACCTTC. Residues: CASSMDRIANYGYTF.

The gene calls are TRBV6-4 and TRBJ2-5, with TRBD2 matching 10 bases. CDR3 length equals 18 residues. V lost 7 bases and J lost 4; bases outside the gene matches: 18. From germline, CDR1 is MRHNA and CDR2 SNTAGT. In nucleotides, the CDR3 is TGTGCCAGCACACTAGAGGACCAGGAAGCGGGAGGGCCAGAGACCCAGTACTTC. Residues: CASTLEDQEAGGPETQYF.

The CDR3: CASSLEAGIGIQYF. The CDR3 bases are TGTGCCAGCAGCTTAGAGGCAGGGATAGGCATTCAGTACTTC. The chain links TRBV11-2 to TRBJ2-4, with TRBD1 as a possible D gene (5 bases). The length of the CDR3 is 14 residues. V was trimmed by 0 bases and J by 9 bases, leaving 12 bases between them. The V gene's germline CDR1 is SGHAT and CDR2 FQNNGV.

V usage is TRBV11-3 and J usage is TRBJ2-1, with 7 bases that match TRBD2. The CDR3 is made up of 15 amino acids. The V and J ends lost 6 bases and 9 bases, in that order; junction bases with no gene match: 14. Looked up from germline, CDR1 is SGHNT and CDR2 is YENEEA. CDR3 bases: TGTGCCAGCAGGCTTAGAAGCGGGATTCTAAGTGAGCAGTTCTTC. It specifies CASRLRSGILSEQFF.

This clone has a single count. The J gene is TRBJ2-3, the V gene TRBV19; D remains ambiguous. This CDR3 comprises 13 residues. CDR1 is LNHDA and CDR2 is SQIVND in the germline V gene (reference sequence). The V end lost 1 base, the J end lost 1 base, and 3 bases lay between the germline ends. CDR3 bases: TGTGCCAGTAGTATAGGCGGCACAGATACGCAGTATTTT. Residues: CASSIGGTDTQYF.

J is TRBJ2-7 and V is TRBV28; TRBD1 matches 11 bases. CDR3 length equals 14 residues. Trimming cost V 4 bases and J 7 bases; bases outside gene matches: 6. The V gene's germline CDR1 is MDHEN and CDR2 SYDVKM. CDR3 protein: CASSSRTGGWEQYF. The CDR3 coding sequence is TGTGCCAGCAGTTCCCGGACAGGGGGCTGGGAGCAGTACTTC.

The V and J genes are TRBV5-4 and TRBJ2-4, with 8 bases aligning to TRBD1. The CDR3 has 15 amino acids. J gave up 1 base and V 6 bases, and 6 bases lay outside the gene matches. Germline loops: CDR1 SGHNT, CDR2 YYREEE (reference sequence). CDR3 protein: CASTDRASAKNIQYF. The CDR3, as DNA: TGTGCCAGCACGGACAGGGCTAGTGCCAAAAACATTCAGTACTTC.

The chain joins TRBV9 to TRBJ2-3; 9 bases map to TRBD2. Germline-derived CDR1 and CDR2 are SGDLS and YYNGEE. The CDR3 loop spans 15 amino acids. Trimming removed 4 bases from V and 5 bases from J; junction bases left unmatched: 8. CDR3 bases: TGTGCCAGCAGCCCACGGCGGGAGGGATTAGATACGCAGTATTTT. Its protein product is CASSPRREGLDTQYF.

The rearrangement uses TRBV7-8 and TRBJ2-7; TRBD2 agrees at 12 bases. This CDR3 region has 20 residues. The trim removed 5 bases at V and 3 bases at J, leaving 20 bases unmatched. The germline gives CDR1 SGHVS, CDR2 FQNEAQ. CDR3 region: CASSPTFITIGLAGNYEQYF. Written as DNA, the CDR3 is TGTGCCAGCAGCCCAACTTTCATAACTATTGGACTAGCGGGAAACTACGAGCAGTACTTC.

The CDR3 coding sequence is TGTGCCAGCTATCTCGTTGGGGCGACTGGAAACACCATATATTTT. Amino acid sequence: CASYLVGATGNTIYF. This chain uses TRBV6-4 with TRBJ1-3; TRBD1 might be the D (5 bases). V was clipped by 8 bases and J by 2 bases, with 16 bases between them. The CDR3 consists of 15 residues. Germline-derived CDR1 and CDR2 are MRHNA and SNTAGT.

CDR3 nucleotides: TGTGCCAGCAGGGGGGACAGGTTAGTGGGAAAAAGGAACACTGAAGCTTTCTTT. Its translation: CASRGDRLVGKRNTEAFF. The chain uses TRBV2 and TRBJ1-1; TRBD1 matches 8 bases. Losses at the gene ends were 6 bases for V and 1 base for J; bases not matched to a gene: 16. Per the germline V gene, CDR1 is SNHLY and CDR2 is FYNNEI. CDR3 length: 18 amino acids.

The chain uses TRBV5-4 and TRBJ2-7; 8 bases agree with TRBD1. Germline CDR1 SGHNT, CDR2 YYREEE (reference sequence). V lost 2 bases to trimming and J lost 3 bases; unmatched junction nucleotides: 7. The CDR3 extends over 15 amino acids. The CDR3 sequence is CASSFGAGGIYEQYF. The CDR3 nucleotides read TGTGCCAGCAGCTTCGGCGCAGGGGGCATCTACGAGCAGTACTTC.